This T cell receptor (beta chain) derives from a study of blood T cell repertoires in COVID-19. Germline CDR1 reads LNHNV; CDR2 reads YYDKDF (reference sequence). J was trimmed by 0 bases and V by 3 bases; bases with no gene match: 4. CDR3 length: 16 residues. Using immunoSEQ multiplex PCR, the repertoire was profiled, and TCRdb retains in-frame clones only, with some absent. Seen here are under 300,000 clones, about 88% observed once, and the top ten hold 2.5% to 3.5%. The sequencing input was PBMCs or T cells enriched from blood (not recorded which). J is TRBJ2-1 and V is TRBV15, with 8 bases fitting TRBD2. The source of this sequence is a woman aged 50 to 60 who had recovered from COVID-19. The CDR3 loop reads CATSRVTSDSYNEQFF. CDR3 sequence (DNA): TGTGCCACCAGCAGGGTGACTAGCGACTCCTACAATGAGCAGTTCTTC.